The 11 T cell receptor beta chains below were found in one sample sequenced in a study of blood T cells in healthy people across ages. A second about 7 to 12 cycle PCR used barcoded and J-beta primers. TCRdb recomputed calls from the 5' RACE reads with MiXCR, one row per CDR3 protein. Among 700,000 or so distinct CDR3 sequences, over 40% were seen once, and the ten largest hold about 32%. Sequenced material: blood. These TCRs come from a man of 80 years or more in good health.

CDR3 sequence (DNA): TGTGTCACCAAGAGCGGGAGAAGTCCCTACGAGCAGTACTTC. Protein product: CVTKSGRSPYEQYF. The chain couples TRBV28 to TRBJ2-7, with 8 bases fitting TRBD2. The CDR3 is made up of 14 amino acids. Germline CDR1 and CDR2: MDHEN and SYDVKM.

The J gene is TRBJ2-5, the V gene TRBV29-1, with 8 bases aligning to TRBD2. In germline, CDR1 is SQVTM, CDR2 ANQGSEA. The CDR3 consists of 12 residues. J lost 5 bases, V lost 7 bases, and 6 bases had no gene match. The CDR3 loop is CSADGGVETQYF. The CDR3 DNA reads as TGCAGCGCCGACGGGGGGGTGGAGACCCAGTACTTC.

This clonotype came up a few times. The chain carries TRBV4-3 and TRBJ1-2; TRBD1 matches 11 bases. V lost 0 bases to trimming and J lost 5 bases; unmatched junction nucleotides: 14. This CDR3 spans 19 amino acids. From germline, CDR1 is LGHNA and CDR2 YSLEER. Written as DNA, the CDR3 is TGCGCCAGCAGCCAAGATCGGATCGCCGGGACAGGGGGAGGGTATGGCTACACCTTC. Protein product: CASSQDRIAGTGGGYGYTF.

The CDR3 DNA is TGTGCCAGCAGCTTAGACAGGGCAAGAAGTTCACCCCTCCACTTT. Its protein product is CASSLDRARSSPLHF. This sequence joins TRBV7-2 and TRBJ1-6; the D gene is possibly TRBD1 (6 bases). The germline CDR1 and CDR2 sequences are SGHTA and FQGNSA. The germline V and J ends were trimmed by 1 base and 9 bases, with 13 bases remaining between them. CDR3 size: 15 residues.

CDR3 protein: CASSAGQGASEKLFF. The DNA for the CDR3 is TGTGCCAGCAGTGCGGGACAGGGGGCGTCTGAAAAACTGTTTTTT. The chain uses TRBV25-1 and TRBJ1-4, with TRBD1 matching 12 bases. The CDR3 runs 15 residues. V was clipped by 4 bases and J by 7 bases; unmatched bases: 4. Germline V gene lookup returns CDR1 MGHDK and CDR2 SYGVNS.

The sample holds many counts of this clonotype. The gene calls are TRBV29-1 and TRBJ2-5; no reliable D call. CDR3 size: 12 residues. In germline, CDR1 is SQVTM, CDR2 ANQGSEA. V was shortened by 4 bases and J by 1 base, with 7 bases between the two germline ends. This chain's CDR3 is CSVGSLQETQYF. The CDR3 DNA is TGCAGCGTTGGGTCACTCCAAGAGACCCAGTACTTC.

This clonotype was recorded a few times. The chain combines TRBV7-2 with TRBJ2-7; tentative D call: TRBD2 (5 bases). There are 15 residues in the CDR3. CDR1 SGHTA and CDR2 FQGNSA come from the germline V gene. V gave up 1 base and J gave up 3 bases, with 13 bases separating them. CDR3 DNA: TGTGCCAGCAGCTTAGTCCCCCGGGGTCGCTACGAGCAGTACTTC. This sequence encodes CASSLVPRGRYEQYF.

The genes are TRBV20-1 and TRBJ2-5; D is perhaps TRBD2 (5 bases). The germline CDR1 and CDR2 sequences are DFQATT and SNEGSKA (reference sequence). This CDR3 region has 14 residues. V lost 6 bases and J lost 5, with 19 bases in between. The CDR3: CSAMIGRPGETQYF. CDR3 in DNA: TGCAGTGCCATGATCGGTCGCCCGGGGGAGACCCAGTACTTC.

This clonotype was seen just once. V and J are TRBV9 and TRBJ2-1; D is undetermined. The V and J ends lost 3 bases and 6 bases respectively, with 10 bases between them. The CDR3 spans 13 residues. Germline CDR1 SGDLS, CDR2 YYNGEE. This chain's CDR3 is CASSEPSVNEQFF. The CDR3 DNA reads TGTGCCAGCAGCGAACCCAGTGTCAATGAGCAGTTCTTC.

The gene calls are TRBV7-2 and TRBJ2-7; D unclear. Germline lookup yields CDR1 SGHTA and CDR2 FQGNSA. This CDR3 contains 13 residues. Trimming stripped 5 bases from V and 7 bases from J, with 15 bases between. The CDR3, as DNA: TGTGCCAGCAGCCGAAGCTCCTACAATGAGCAGTACTTC. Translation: CASSRSSYNEQYF.

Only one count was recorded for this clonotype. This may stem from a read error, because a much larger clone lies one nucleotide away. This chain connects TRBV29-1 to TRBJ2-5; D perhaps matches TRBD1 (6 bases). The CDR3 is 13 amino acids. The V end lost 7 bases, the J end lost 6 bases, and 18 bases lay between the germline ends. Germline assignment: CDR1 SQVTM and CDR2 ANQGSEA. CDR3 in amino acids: CSAPVRGWKTQYF. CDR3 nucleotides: TGCAGCGCCCCAGTCAGGGGTTGGAAGACCCAGTACTTC.